A single sample gave rise to the 31 T cell receptor beta chains below, sequenced in a study of monozygotic twins with inflammatory bowel disease (dated by TCRdb to the late 2010s). The method behind the library was 5' RACE. Sequenced using an Illumina HiSeq 2500. The reads, reprocessed by TCRdb, yield one row per CDR3 protein sequence and no DNA. The sample's clone listing holds a few hundred thousand distinct CDR3 sequences. Of the sample, about 2.5% falls within the top ten clones. The source material was blood. These receptors all come from a human donor with ulcerative colitis or Crohn's disease, or a healthy co-twin of an affected twin (not recorded which).

The chain combines TRBV20-1 with TRBJ1-5; TCRdb returns TRBD1, unconfirmable since there is no DNA. This CDR3 is 14 amino acids long. Germline assignment: CDR1 DFQATT and CDR2 SNEGSKA (reference sequence). The CDR3 sequence: CSARSGQGNQPQHF.

The gene calls are TRBV5-1 and TRBJ1-5. Germline V gene lookup returns CDR1 SGHRS and CDR2 YFSETQ. The CDR3 runs 17 residues. The CDR3: CASSLEPSDQGNQPQHF.

The chain employs TRBV5-6 and TRBJ2-3; TCRdb returns TRBD1, unconfirmable since there is no DNA. The CDR3 contains 15 residues. Germline CDR1 SGHDT, CDR2 YYEEEE. This chain's CDR3 is CASSGGTVLTDTQYF.

The chain joins TRBV7-6 to TRBJ1-2. This CDR3 contains 14 residues. The germline gives CDR1 SGHVS, CDR2 FNYEAQ. CDR3 loop: CASSGDGRGYGYTF.

The rearrangement uses TRBV7-9 and TRBJ2-7. CDR1 and CDR2 (germline): SEHNR, FQNEAQ (reference sequence). The CDR3 runs 14 residues. The CDR3 here is CASSFWETAYEQYF.

The rearrangement links TRBV4-2 to TRBJ1-3. The CDR3 contains 14 residues. The germline CDR1 and CDR2 sequences are LGHNA and YNFKEQ. CDR3 sequence reads: CASSQEVSGNTIYF.

The chain is built from TRBV18 and TRBJ2-7. CDR1 is KGHSH, CDR2 LQKENI, per germline. This CDR3 is 16 amino acids long. The CDR3 loop reads CASSPLSTRASYEQYF.

This sequence joins TRBV12-3 or TRBV12-4 and TRBJ2-7; the D call from TCRdb, TRBD2, cannot be confirmed without DNA. The CDR3 is 16 amino acids. The CDR3 sequence: CASRRLSPSGGYEQYF.

V is TRBV12-5 and J is TRBJ2-1; the D call of TRBD1 rests on TCRdb alone, since no DNA is present to check it. The germline CDR1 and CDR2 sequences are LGHNT and FRNRAP. This CDR3 has 14 residues. The chain's CDR3 is CASGLGGPGNEQFF.

J is TRBJ2-1 and V is TRBV12-3 or TRBV12-4; TCRdb's D gene call, TRBD1, goes unchecked for lack of DNA. The CDR3 loop spans 15 amino acids. CDR3 in amino acids: CASSFANQGYNEQFF.

This chain links TRBV27 with TRBJ2-4; TCRdb reports TRBD1, a call that lacks DNA to check it against. CDR1 is MNHEY, CDR2 SMNVEV, per germline (reference sequence). This CDR3 contains 16 residues. The CDR3 loop reads CASSSVQGGSKNIQYF.

V gene TRBV7-9 combines with J gene TRBJ1-4; TCRdb's D call, TRBD1, is unchecked because there is no DNA. The CDR3 totals 15 residues. Looked up from germline, CDR1 is SEHNR and CDR2 is FQNEAQ (reference sequence). The CDR3 spells CASRLYRGVNEKLFF.

The chain recombines TRBV6-5 with TRBJ1-2; with no DNA, the TCRdb D assignment of TRBD1 cannot be verified. CDR3 length: 14 amino acids. CDR1 is MNHEY, CDR2 SVGAGI, per germline. This CDR3 is CASSFGQGIGGYTF.

The V gene is TRBV2, the J gene TRBJ1-4. The germline gives CDR1 SNHLY, CDR2 FYNNEI. This CDR3 is built from 15 residues. CDR3 residues: CASSGGIRDVEKLFF.

CDR3 residues: CASSERGGGVYEQYF. V usage is TRBV4-1 and J usage is TRBJ2-7; the TCRdb call, TRBD1, lacks DNA for checking. The CDR3 is 15 amino acids. Germline loops: CDR1 MGHRA, CDR2 YSYEKL.

This chain joins TRBV20-1 and TRBJ2-3; there is no DNA to check the TCRdb D call of TRBD1. The CDR3 spans 15 residues. CDR1 is DFQATT, CDR2 SNEGSKA, per germline (reference sequence). The CDR3 region is CSAITVTDTTDTQYF.

The rearrangement links TRBV27 to TRBJ1-2; the TCRdb D gene call, TRBD1, has no DNA to confirm it. Germline V gene lookup returns CDR1 MNHEY and CDR2 SMNVEV (reference sequence). This CDR3 is built from 17 residues. This chain's CDR3 is CASSFLVAYGGFGGYTF.

The chain recombines TRBV12-3 or TRBV12-4 with TRBJ2-5. The length of the CDR3 is 12 residues. The CDR3 here is CASSPPSETQYF.

The chain recombines TRBV2 with TRBJ2-7; the TRBD1 assignment by TCRdb is unverifiable without DNA. This CDR3 is built from 16 residues. CDR1 SNHLY and CDR2 FYNNEI come from the germline V gene. CDR3 loop: CASSEDRVATYYEQYF.

V usage is TRBV6-5 and J usage is TRBJ1-2. CDR3 length: 12 amino acids. Germline V gene data show CDR1 as MNHEY and CDR2 as SVGAGI. The CDR3: CATEGTNYGYTF.

V gene TRBV7-9 combines with J gene TRBJ2-7; TCRdb selects TRBD1, and the lack of DNA leaves this call unchecked. CDR1 is SEHNR and CDR2 is FQNEAQ in the germline V gene (reference sequence). The CDR3 length is 16 residues. Here the CDR3 reads CASSLDTSRTYYEQYF.

The chain carries TRBV19 and TRBJ2-5; TCRdb indicates TRBD1, and absent DNA this call remains unverified. CDR1 and CDR2 from the germline V gene are LNHDA and SQIVND (reference sequence). The CDR3 runs 12 residues. The CDR3 sequence: CASSQGKETQYF.

The chain combines TRBV5-4 with TRBJ2-2; checking the TCRdb D call of TRBD2 is not possible without DNA. Germline V gives CDR1 SGHNT, CDR2 YYREEE (reference sequence). The CDR3 runs 17 residues. CDR3 protein: CASSLSSGGPRTGELFF.

The rearrangement uses TRBV5-1 and TRBJ2-7. The germline V gene has CDR1 SGHRS and CDR2 YFSETQ. The CDR3 has 15 amino acids. The CDR3 reads CASSLVAGKRNEQYF.

V is TRBV7-9 and J is TRBJ2-1; with no DNA, the TCRdb D assignment of TRBD2 cannot be verified. Per the germline V gene, CDR1 is SEHNR and CDR2 is FQNEAQ (reference sequence). The CDR3 spans 16 residues. CDR3 sequence: CASSLELAGPDNEQFF. The entire variable domain, with the rest obtained from reference TRBV7-9 and TRBJ2-1, is as follows: DTGVSQNPRHKITKRGQNVTFRCDPISEHNRLYWYRQTLGQGPEFLTYFQNEAQLEKSRLLSDRFSAERPKGSFSTLEIQRTEQGDSAMYLCASSLELAGPDNEQFFGPGTRLTVL.

V usage is TRBV6-5 and J usage is TRBJ1-2; the D gene TCRdb calls, TRBD1, cannot be checked with no DNA. The CDR3 is 14 residues long. Looked up from germline, CDR1 is MNHEY and CDR2 is SVGAGI. This CDR3 reads CASSSSRQGSGYTF.

The gene calls are TRBV5-1 and TRBJ2-3; TCRdb lists TRBD1, though no DNA is available to test this call. Germline V gives CDR1 SGHRS, CDR2 YFSETQ. The CDR3 runs 15 residues. The CDR3: CASSEGGASTDTQYF.

This chain links TRBV7-3 with TRBJ2-7; TCRdb's assignment of TRBD2 cannot be checked, as there is no DNA. CDR1 is SGHTA and CDR2 is FQGTGA in the germline V gene. This CDR3 spans 13 amino acids. CDR3 sequence: CASSSGGVYEQYF.

The chain has TRBV3-1 and TRBJ2-3. CDR1 is LGHDT and CDR2 is YNNKEL in the germline V gene (reference sequence). The CDR3 is made up of 15 amino acids. The CDR3 loop is CASSPSGLWADTQYF.

The V gene is TRBV10-2, the J gene TRBJ1-2; TCRdb picks TRBD1, but there is no DNA to check that call. The CDR3 runs to 14 residues. CDR1 and CDR2 (germline): WSHSY, SAAADI. The CDR3 sequence is CASSSQGASGSYTF.

This chain links TRBV6-5 with TRBJ2-3; TCRdb proposes TRBD2, but this gene call is untestable without DNA. Germline V gene sequence: CDR1 MNHEY, CDR2 SVGAGI. There are 13 residues in the CDR3. The CDR3 sequence is CATREGSTDTQYF.